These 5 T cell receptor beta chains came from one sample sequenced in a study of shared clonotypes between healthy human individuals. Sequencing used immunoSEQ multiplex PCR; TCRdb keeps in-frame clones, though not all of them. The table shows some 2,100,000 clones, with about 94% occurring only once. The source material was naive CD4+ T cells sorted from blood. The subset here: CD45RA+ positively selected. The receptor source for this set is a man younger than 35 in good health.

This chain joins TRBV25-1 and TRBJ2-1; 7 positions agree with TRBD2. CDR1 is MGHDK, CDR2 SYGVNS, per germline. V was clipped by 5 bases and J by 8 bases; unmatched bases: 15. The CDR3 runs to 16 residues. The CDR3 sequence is CASSPWGGTTYDEQFF. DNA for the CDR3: TGTGCCAGCAGTCCATGGGGGGGGACCACCTATGATGAGCAGTTCTTC.

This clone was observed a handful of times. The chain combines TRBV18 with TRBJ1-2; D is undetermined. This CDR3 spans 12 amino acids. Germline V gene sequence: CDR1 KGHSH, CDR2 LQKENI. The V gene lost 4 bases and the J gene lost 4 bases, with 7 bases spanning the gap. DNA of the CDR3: TGTGCCAGCTCACAGGACGTCTATGGCTACACCTTC. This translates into CASSQDVYGYTF.

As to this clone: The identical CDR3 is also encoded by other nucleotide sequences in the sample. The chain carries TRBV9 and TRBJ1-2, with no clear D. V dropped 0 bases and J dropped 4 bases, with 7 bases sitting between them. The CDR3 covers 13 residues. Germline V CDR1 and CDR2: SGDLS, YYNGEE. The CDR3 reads CASSVVGGYGYTF. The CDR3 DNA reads TGTGCCAGCAGCGTAGTAGGTGGCTATGGCTACACCTTC.

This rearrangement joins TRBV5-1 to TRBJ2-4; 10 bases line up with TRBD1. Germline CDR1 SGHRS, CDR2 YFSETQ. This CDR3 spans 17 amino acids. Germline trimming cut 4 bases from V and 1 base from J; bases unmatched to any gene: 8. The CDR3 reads CASSTGTGDQAKNIQYF. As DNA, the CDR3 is TGCGCCAGCAGCACCGGGACAGGGGACCAGGCCAAAAACATTCAGTACTTC.

The CDR3 loop is CASSRGTGYNEQFF. CDR3 nucleotide sequence: TGTGCCAGTAGTAGGGGGACAGGGTACAATGAGCAGTTCTTC. The chain recombines TRBV19 with TRBJ2-1, with 9 bases lining up with TRBD1. The V gene's germline CDR1 is LNHDA and CDR2 SQIVND (reference sequence). J lost 4 bases, V lost 4 bases, and 2 bases had no gene match. This CDR3 has 14 residues.